This TCR beta chain was profiled in a study of CD8+ T cells in alopecia areata (dated by TCRdb to 2016 to 2019). Broadly, across the study: The treated patients, all with moderate-to-severe alopecia areata, were enrolled in an open-label pilot trial of oral tofacitinib given at 5 to 10 mg twice daily. Human TCRbeta sequencing covered scalp tissue and sorted CD4+ and CD8+ peripheral blood T cells from patchy and totalis/universalis alopecia areata patients and healthy controls. Tofacitinib was given for 6 to 18 months, followed by 6 months of follow-up off drug to assess delayed response and recurrence. immunoSEQ multiplex PCR using 35 Vbeta forward primers and 13 Jbeta reverse primers was used to amplify TCRbeta CDR3 regions. The study used high-throughput TCRbeta sequencing to examine T cell clonal expansion in alopecia areata, in both the C3H/HeJ mouse model and human patients. RNA came from the PAXgene miRNA kit for fixed scalp, the miRNeasy kit for PBMCs, and the RNeasy kit for mouse skin. Clonality in the scalp was compared among normal scalp (n=4), patchy alopecia areata scalp (n=8), and alopecia totalis/universalis scalp (n=8). The SALT score, which quantifies the percentage of affected scalp surface area, was used to measure disease severity in treated patients. Patients on tofacitinib were biopsied at baseline and after 4 and 24 weeks of treatment, and several of the patients also had a later scalp biopsy. Overall study outcomes, separate from this receptor: Lesional scalp, especially in alopecia totalis/universalis, showed higher clonality and more expanded CD8+ clones than normal scalp, suggesting antigenic drive. The treated cohort was small, with a single nonresponder, so links between baseline CD8+ expansion and response need larger studies. Scalp TCR repertoire analysis is complicated because resident alphabeta T cells in normal human skin are also sequenced, whereas mouse skin is dominated by gammadelta T cells. Scalp clonality and the number of expanded CD8+ clones among the top 100 scalp clones were significantly decreased by tofacitinib. Many expanded lesional clones were found to persist in scalp and blood during tofacitinib treatment, and relapse after treatment cessation may be partly explained by this persistence. Shared TCR sequences between patients were less evident than in mice, which may be partly attributable to HLA diversity in the patient population.

The method was the immunoSEQ multiplex PCR assay. RNA was extracted from all samples and reverse transcribed into cDNA as template for TCR sequencing. First-strand cDNA was synthesized using SuperScript III with a 2:1 mix of oligo-dT and random hexamers. A synthetic immune receptor repertoire was used to measure amplification bias, and any remaining bias was corrected computationally. The authors' pipeline ran thus. Raw reads were preprocessed to remove errors, and CDR3 was defined according to IMGT conventions as the region from the conserved cysteine to phenylalanine. To get clonality, Shannon entropy was normalized by log2 of the number of productive unique TCRs and the result was subtracted from 1. Whether each scalp clone was CD4 or CD8 was inferred by checking scalp TCRbeta sequences against the CD4 and CD8 repertoires from sorted blood. TCRdb took this table from immuneACCESS and kept in-frame rearrangements with V and J called. Such tables lack part of the clones; where checked against another copy, unresolved V genes explain under half of the gap, and the rest is unexplained. Clone size and V and J calls were adopted from that table, with D and trimming inferred from the DNA. The sample yields about 140,000 clones; 85% to 90% were counted once. Less than 15% of the sample belongs to the ten largest clones.

This clone came up once. The clone's antigen remains unknown. One base away there is no much larger clone; base qualities are not given. The time point label here, explained by the study, means: more than three weeks on oral tofacitinib. Sample treatment or condition, as interpreted from the label and publication: oral pan-JAK inhibitor, 5-10 mg twice daily. Lesional scalp punch biopsies and peripheral blood were obtained from alopecia areata patients. PBMCs were isolated by density centrifugation and stained for CD3, CD4 and CD8, and CD4+ and CD8+ T cells were sorted on a FACSAria. The specimen comprised CD8+ T cells sorted from blood, sampled at week 4, from a patient treated with tofacitinib. The TCR was taken from a human donor with alopecia areata.

The DNA is as follows: TGCAGCGTTGAAGAGGTAGATCGGCCCTACGAGCAGTACTTC. Protein translation: CSVEEVDRPYEQYF. The rearrangement joined TRBV29-1 to TRBJ2-7, with no D gene named confidently. The CDR3 contains 14 residues, cysteine and phenylalanine counted. Just CDR3 DNA is preserved here, 42 bases in frame from base 1. CDR1 SQVTM and CDR2 ANQGSEA were looked up in the germline V gene. V loses 0 bases of germline sequence and J loses 2 bases, and the interval between the two ends is 11 bases.